This T cell receptor beta chain came from a study of long-term antiretroviral therapy in people with HIV. Regarding the study as a whole: Diversity remained lower than transplant donor controls, even though it increased after ART.

The CDR3 runs 10 residues. V shed 8 bases and J shed 4 bases, with 5 bases lying between them. Germline assignment: CDR1 MDHEN and CDR2 SYDVKM. About this clone itself: The target antigen is unknown.

Running of the v3.0 immunoSEQ assay took place at survey level. Produced via immunoSEQ multiplex PCR; TCRdb's table is partial and in-frame only. The table records about 31,000 clones, about nine tenths of them present only once. This chain joins TRBV28 and TRBJ1-1, with unresolved D. This clonotype was sampled from a man aged 50-59 years with HIV. The specimen comprised unsorted PBMCs, sampled around 5 years before starting antiretroviral therapy. The DNA of the CDR3 is TGTGCCAGCGGACTCACTGAAGCTTTCTTT. It encodes CASGLTEAFF.